This T cell receptor (beta chain) derives from a study of Ad26.COV2.S vaccination and SARS-CoV-2 variants. Study findings and constraints: People who got the vaccine had more spike-specific TCR breadth than people who got placebo. Reported post-vaccination CD8+ and CD4+ T cell responses to spike showed substantial breadth.

This table comes from immunoSEQ multiplex PCR, and its TCRdb copy is limited to in-frame clones, with some not included. The table includes over 300,000 clones, under 90% detected once. Regarding treatment: 19 received Ad26.COV2.S at low or high dose, single or two shots; about 5 received placebo; per-sample allocation not given. The study sampled participants on day 63 after the first vaccine or placebo injection. The CDR3 runs to 16 residues. With V trimmed by 6 bases and J by 5 bases, 11 bases remained unmatched. The germline gives CDR1 MNHEY, CDR2 SMNVEV (reference sequence). Regarding this clone: Its antigen is currently unknown.

The J gene is TRBJ2-1, the V gene TRBV27, with TRBD2 identical over 9 bases. This specimen consisted of peripheral blood, obtained in a trial of Ad26.COV2.S vaccine versus placebo. This receptor was taken from a person between 18 and 65 years old who received the Ad26.COV2.S COVID-19 vaccine or a placebo. DNA of the CDR3: TGTGCCAGCAGGCCTCGGCGGGGGGGCATCGACAATGAGCAGTTCTTC. Encoded protein: CASRPRRGGIDNEQFF.